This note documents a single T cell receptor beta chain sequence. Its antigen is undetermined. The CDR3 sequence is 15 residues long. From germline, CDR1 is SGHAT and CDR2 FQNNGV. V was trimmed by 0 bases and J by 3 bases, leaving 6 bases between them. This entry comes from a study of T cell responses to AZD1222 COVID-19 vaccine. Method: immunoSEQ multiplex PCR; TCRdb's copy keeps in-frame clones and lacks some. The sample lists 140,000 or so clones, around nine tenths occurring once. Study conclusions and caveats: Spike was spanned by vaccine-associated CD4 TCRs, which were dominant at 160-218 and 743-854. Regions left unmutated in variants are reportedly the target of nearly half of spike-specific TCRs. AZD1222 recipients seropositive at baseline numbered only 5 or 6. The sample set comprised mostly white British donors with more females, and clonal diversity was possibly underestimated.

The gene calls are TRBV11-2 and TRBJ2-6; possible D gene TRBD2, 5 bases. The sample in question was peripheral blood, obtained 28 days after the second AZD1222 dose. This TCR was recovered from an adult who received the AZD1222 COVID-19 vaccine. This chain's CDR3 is CASSLDGVGANVLTF. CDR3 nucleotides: TGTGCCAGCAGCTTAGACGGGGTTGGGGCCAACGTCCTGACTTTC.